This T cell receptor beta chain was obtained from a study of CD8+ T cells in alopecia areata. Study-wide findings and caveats: Any link of baseline CD8+ expansion to response, resting on one nonresponder, remains uncertain.

This clone showed up just a few times. Its antigen is still unknown. Treatment described: oral pan-JAK inhibitor, 5-10 mg twice daily. The sequencing template was cDNA reverse transcribed from extracted RNA. Libraries were prepared by immunoSEQ multiplex PCR; TCRdb keeps only in-frame clonotypes and omits some of them. The repertoire has approximately 210,000 clones, 64% of them found once; the top ten carry 1.3%. CDR3 length: 13 amino acids. V lost 0 bases to trimming and J lost 5 bases, with 6 bases between them. Germline lookup yields CDR1 SGHRS and CDR2 YFSETQ. This sequence joins TRBV5-1 and TRBJ2-4; D is uncertain. The receptor comes from a human donor with alopecia areata. The sequences come from CD4+ T cells sorted from blood, collected at approximately week 50, from a patient treated with tofacitinib. CDR3 DNA sequence: TGCGCCAGCAGCTTGGACAGCCAAAACATTCAGTACTTC. Its protein is CASSLDSQNIQYF. The variable domain in full, completed from reference TRBV5-1 and TRBJ2-4, reads KAGVTQTPRYLIKTRGQQVTLSCSPISGHRSVSWYQQTPGQGLQFLFEYFSETQRNKGNFPGRFSGRQFSNSRSEMNVSTLELGDSALYLCASSLDSQNIQYFGAGTRLSVL.